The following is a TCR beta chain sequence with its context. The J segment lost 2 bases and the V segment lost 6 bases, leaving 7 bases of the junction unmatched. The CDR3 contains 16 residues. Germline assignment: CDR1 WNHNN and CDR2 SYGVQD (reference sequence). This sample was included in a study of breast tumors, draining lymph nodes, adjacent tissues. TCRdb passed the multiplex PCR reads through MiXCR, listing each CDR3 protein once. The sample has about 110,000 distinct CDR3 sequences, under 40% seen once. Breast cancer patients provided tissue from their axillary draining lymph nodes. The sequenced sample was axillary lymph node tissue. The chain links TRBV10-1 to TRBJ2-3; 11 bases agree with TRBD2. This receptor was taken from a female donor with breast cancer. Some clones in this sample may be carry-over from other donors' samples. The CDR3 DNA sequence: TGCGCCAGCAGAGTACTAGCGGGGGTTGACACAGATACGCAGTATTTT. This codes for CASRVLAGVDTDTQYF.